These T cell receptor beta chains were read from a single sample in a study of T cells in Graves' hyperthyroidism and ophthalmopathy. TCRdb used MiXCR to reprocess the multiplex PCR reads, holding one entry per CDR3 protein. The repertoire consists of roughly 500,000 distinct CDR3 sequences, with 14% occurring once and the leading ten covering 5.8%. The sequenced sample was blood. These receptor sequences come from a woman aged 25 to 39 with Graves' hyperthyroidism that later progressed to Graves' ophthalmopathy. The CDR3 runs from the conserved cysteine through the conserved F or W. D genes are given only for firm matches. Not every row has a clone size; where given, it reads once, few, many or a size class.

j_call d_call v_call clone_size cdr3_nt cdr3_aa
TRBJ1-2 TRBD1 TRBV5-5 many TGTGCCAGCAGCTTGGGGTACCAGGGGGCGGACTATGGCTACACCTTC CASSLGYQGADYGYTF
TRBJ2-2 TRBD2 TRBV27 NA TGTGCCAGCAGCGGGACTAGCGGGGTGGGGGAGCTGTTTTTT CASSGTSGVGELFF
TRBJ1-2 NA TRBV10-1 many TGCGCCAGTCGGACGCTGCCATATGGCTACACCTTC CASRTLPYGYTF
TRBJ2-7 TRBD2 TRBV5-1 many TGCGCCAGCAGCCCCGGGACTAGCGTGTCCTACGAGCAGTACTTC CASSPGTSVSYEQYF
TRBJ2-1 TRBD1 TRBV7-3 NA TGTGCCAGCAGCCCATCGGGACAGAGCCCCCAAAGTATGCGGTATTCCTACAATGAGCAGTCCTTC CASSPSGQSPQSMRYSYNEQSF
TRBJ2-7 TRBD2 TRBV20-1 NA TGCAGTGCTCTAAAGACTAGCGGGAAATACGAGCAGTACTTC CSALKTSGKYEQYF
TRBJ1-5 NA TRBV6-2/TRBV6-3 many TGTGCCAGCAGTTACTTGGAGGCGGTGCAGCCCCAGCATTTT CASSYLEAVQPQHF
TRBJ1-3 NA TRBV6-1 few TGTGCCAGCAGTAAAGGGAGCTCTGGAAACACCATATATTTT CASSKGSSGNTIYF
TRBJ2-1 NA TRBV28 few TGTGCCACCTCATTAGGACGGCACAATGAGCAGTTCTTC CATSLGRHNEQFF
TRBJ2-1 TRBD2 TRBV11-2 many TGTGCCAGCAGGTCCTTTTGGCTAGCGGGCAACAATGAGCAGTTCTTC CASRSFWLAGNNEQFF
TRBJ1-5 NA TRBV7-9 once TGTGCCAGCAGCTCCTCGACAGGAGCTAGCGAGCCCCAGCATTTT CASSSSTGASEPQHF
TRBJ1-1 TRBD1 TRBV12-3/TRBV12-4 NA TGTGCCAGCAGTCTTAAAGGGGGACAGGGGATGAACACTGAAGCTTTCTTT CASSLKGGQGMNTEAFF
TRBJ1-2 NA TRBV5-1 many TGCGCCAGCAGCTTGGCTGTCAGGGGTGGCTACACCTTC CASSLAVRGGYTF